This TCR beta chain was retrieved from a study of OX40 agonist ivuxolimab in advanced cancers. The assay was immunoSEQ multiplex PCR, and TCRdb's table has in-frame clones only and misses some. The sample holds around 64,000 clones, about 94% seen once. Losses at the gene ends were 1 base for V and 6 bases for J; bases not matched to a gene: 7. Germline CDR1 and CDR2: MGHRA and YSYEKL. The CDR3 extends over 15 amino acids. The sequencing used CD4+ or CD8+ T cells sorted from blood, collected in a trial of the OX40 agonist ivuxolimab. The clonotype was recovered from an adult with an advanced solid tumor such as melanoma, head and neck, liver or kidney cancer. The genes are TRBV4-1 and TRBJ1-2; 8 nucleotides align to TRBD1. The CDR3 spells CASSQVAGGENGYTF. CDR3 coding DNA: TGCGCCAGCAGCCAAGTTGCAGGGGGCGAGAATGGCTACACCTTC.